This T cell receptor (beta chain) was sequenced in a study of cytomegalovirus exposure and HLA in healthy donors. The primer mix had 60 Vbeta and 13 Jbeta primers. Sequenced by immunoSEQ multiplex PCR; TCRdb stores in-frame clones only, minus some. The sample comprises about 61,000 clones, around 90% of which are singletons, and around 1.5% rests with the top ten. With 2 bases clipped from V and 2 bases from J, the junction kept 17 bases outside the gene matches. CDR3 length: 21 amino acids. Germline V gene lookup returns CDR1 SGHTA and CDR2 FQGTGA. Sample: PBMCs. This rearrangement joins TRBV7-3 to TRBJ2-1; 11 bases map to TRBD2. The clonotype comes from a man aged 25-40 years in good health and CMV-seropositive. The CDR3 DNA is TGTGCCAGCAGCTTATGGGCGGTCACGCTAGCGGGAGGCTTGCCCTACAATGAGCAGTTCTTC. Amino acids: CASSLWAVTLAGGLPYNEQFF. The whole variable domain, filled in from reference TRBV7-3 and TRBJ2-1, reads GAGVSQTPSNKVTEKGKYVELRCDPISGHTALYWYRQSLGQGPEFLIYFQGTGAADDSGLPNDRFFAVRPEGSVSTLKIQRTERGDSAVYLCASSLWAVTLAGGLPYNEQFFGPGTRLTVL.